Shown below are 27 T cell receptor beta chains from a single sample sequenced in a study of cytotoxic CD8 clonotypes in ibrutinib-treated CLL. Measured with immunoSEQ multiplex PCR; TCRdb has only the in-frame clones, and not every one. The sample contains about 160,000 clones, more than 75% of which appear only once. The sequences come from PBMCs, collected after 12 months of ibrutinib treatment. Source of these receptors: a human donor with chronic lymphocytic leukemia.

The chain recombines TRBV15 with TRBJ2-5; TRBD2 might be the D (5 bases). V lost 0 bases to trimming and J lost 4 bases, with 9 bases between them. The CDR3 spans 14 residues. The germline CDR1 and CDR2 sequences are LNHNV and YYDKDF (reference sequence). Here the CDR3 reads CATSRDAGRETQYF. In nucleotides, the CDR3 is TGTGCCACCAGCAGAGATGCGGGCCGAGAGACCCAGTACTTC.

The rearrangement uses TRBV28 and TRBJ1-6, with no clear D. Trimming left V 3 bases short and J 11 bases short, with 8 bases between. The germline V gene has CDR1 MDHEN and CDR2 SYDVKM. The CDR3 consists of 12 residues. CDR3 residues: CASSFGVAPLHF. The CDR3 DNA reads TGTGCCAGCAGTTTTGGGGTGGCACCCCTCCACTTT.

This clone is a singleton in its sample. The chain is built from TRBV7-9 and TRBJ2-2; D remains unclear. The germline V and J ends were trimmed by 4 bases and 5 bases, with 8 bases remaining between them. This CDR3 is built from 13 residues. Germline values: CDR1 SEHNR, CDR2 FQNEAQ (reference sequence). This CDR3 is CASSYPATGELFF. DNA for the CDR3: TGTGCCAGCAGCTACCCAGCGACCGGGGAGCTGTTTTTT.

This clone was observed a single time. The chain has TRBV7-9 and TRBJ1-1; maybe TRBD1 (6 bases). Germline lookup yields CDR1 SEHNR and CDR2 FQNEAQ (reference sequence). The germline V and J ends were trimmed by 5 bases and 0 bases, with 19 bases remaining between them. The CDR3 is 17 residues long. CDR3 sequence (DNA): TGTGCCAGCAGCCTTGGTGAAACAGGGTGGGTGAACACTGAAGCTTTCTTT. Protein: CASSLGETGWVNTEAFF.

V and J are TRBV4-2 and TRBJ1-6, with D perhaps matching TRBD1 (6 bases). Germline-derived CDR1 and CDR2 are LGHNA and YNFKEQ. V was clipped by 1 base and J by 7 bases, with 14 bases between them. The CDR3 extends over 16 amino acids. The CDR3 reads CASSQAEGGENSPLHF. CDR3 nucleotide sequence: TGTGCCAGCAGCCAAGCGGAGGGGGGAGAGAATTCACCCCTCCACTTT.

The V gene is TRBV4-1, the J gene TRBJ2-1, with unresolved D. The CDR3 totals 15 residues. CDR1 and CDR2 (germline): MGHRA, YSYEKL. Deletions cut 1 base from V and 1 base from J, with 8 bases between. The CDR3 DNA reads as TGCGCCAGCAGCCAAGGATCTCTTTCCTACAATGAGCAGTTCTTC. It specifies CASSQGSLSYNEQFF.

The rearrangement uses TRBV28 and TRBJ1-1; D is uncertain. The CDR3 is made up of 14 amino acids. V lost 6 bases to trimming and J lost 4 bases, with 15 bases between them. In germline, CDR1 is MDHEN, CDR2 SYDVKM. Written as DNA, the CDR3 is TGTGCCAGCAGGGCACAAGGTGAGGGCACTGAAGCTTTCTTT. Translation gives CASRAQGEGTEAFF.

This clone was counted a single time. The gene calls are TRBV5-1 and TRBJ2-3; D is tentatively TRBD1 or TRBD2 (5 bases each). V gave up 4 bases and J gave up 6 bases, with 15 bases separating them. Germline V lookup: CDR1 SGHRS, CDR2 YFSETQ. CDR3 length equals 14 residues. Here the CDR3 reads CASSPGSEGDTQYF. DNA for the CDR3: TGCGCCAGCAGCCCGGGGTCCGAGGGGGATACGCAGTATTTT.

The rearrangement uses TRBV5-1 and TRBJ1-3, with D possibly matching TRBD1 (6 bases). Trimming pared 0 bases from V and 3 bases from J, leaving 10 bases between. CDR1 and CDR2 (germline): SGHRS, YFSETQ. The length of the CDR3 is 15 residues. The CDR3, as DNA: TGCGCCAGCAGCTTGGAGGGCAGGGGTGGAAACACCATATATTTT. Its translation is CASSLEGRGGNTIYF.

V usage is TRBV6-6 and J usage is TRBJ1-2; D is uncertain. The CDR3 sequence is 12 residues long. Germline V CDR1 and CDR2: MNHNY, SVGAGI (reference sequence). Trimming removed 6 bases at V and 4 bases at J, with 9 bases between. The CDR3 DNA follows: TGTGCCAGCAGCTCCGAGGGCTATGGCTACACCTTC. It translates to CASSSEGYGYTF.

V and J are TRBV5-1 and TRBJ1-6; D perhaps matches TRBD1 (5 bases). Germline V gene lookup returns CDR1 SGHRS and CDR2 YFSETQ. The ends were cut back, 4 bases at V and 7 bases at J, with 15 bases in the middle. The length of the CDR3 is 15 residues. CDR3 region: CASSLGGRENSPLHF. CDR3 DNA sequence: TGCGCCAGCAGCCTGGGCGGCAGGGAGAATTCACCCCTCCACTTT.

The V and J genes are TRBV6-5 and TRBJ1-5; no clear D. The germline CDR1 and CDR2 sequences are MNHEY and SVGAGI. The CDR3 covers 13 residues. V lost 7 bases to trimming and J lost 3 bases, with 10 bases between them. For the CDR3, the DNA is TGTGCCAGCACCTTAGGCATCAATCAGCCCCAGCATTTT. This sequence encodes CASTLGINQPQHF.

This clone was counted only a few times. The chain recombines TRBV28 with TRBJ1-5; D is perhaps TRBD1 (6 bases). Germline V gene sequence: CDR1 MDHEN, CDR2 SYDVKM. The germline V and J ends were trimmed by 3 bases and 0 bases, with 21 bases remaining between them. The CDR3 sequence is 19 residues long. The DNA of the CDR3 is TGTGCCAGCAGTTTTAAGGGGGTGCCGCCTCGTCTTAGCAATCAGCCCCAGCATTTT. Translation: CASSFKGVPPRLSNQPQHF.

The CDR3 DNA is TGTGCCAGCAGCTTAGACAGGGTTAACACTGAAGCTTTCTTT. Amino acid sequence: CASSLDRVNTEAFF. The rearrangement uses TRBV7-8 and TRBJ1-1; D is possibly TRBD1 (6 bases). Trimming stripped 1 base from V and 2 bases from J, with 8 bases between. Germline CDR1 is SGHVS and CDR2 is FQNEAQ. This CDR3 spans 14 amino acids.

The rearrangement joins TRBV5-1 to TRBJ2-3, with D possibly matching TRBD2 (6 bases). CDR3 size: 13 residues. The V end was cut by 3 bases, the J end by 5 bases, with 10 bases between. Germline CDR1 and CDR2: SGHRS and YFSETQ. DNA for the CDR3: TGCGCCAGCAGCTCCCGGGGGTTAGATACGCAGTATTTT. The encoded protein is CASSSRGLDTQYF.

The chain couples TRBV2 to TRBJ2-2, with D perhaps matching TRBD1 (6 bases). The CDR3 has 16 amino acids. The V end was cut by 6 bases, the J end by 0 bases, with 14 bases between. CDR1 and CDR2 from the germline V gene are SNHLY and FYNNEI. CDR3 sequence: CASRPTGFTNTGELFF. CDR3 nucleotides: TGTGCCAGCAGGCCGACAGGTTTTACGAACACCGGGGAGCTGTTTTTT.

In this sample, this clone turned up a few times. The CDR3 loop reads CASKSGTAGQPQHF. The CDR3 bases are TGTGCCAGCAAATCCGGGACGGCGGGGCAGCCCCAGCATTTT. The V gene is TRBV27, the J gene TRBJ1-5; D might be TRBD1 (5 bases). V lost 7 bases, J lost 7 bases, and 17 bases lay in between. Germline assignment: CDR1 MNHEY and CDR2 SMNVEV (reference sequence). The CDR3 has 14 residues.

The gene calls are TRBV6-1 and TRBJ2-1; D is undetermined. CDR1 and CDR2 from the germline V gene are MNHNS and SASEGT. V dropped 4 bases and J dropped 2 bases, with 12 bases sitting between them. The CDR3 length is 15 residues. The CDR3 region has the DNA TGTGCCAGCAGTGCCTTCGGGCCTCCCTACAATGAGCAGTTCTTC. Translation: CASSAFGPPYNEQFF.

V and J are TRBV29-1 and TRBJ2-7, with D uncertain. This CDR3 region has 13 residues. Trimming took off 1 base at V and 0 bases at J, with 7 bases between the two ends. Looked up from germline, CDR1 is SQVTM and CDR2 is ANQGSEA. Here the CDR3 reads CSVEVGFSYEQYF. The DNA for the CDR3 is TGCAGCGTTGAAGTCGGGTTCTCCTACGAGCAGTACTTC.

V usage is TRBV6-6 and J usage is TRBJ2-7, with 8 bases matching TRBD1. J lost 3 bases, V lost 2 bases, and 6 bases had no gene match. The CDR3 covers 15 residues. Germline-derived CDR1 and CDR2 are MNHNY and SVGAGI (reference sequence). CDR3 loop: CASSYTDRGNYEQYF. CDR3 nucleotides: TGTGCCAGCAGTTACACCGACAGGGGCAACTACGAGCAGTACTTC.

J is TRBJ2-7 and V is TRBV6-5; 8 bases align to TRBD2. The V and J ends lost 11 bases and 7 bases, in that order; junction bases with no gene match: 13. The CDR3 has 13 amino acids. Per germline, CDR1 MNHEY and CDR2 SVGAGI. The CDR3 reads CACNDSGGAEQYF. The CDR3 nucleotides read TGTGCCTGTAACGACAGCGGGGGTGCAGAGCAGTACTTC.

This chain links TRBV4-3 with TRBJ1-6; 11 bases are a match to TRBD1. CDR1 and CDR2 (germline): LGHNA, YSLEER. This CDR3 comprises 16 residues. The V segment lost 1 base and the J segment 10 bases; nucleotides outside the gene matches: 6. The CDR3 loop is CASSQATGTGGSPLHF. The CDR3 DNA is TGCGCCAGCAGCCAAGCTACCGGGACAGGGGGATCACCCCTCCACTTT.

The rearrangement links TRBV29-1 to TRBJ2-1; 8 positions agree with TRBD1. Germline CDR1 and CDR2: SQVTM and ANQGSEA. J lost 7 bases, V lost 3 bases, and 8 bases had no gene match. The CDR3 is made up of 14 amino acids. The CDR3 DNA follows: TGCAGCGTTGACATGACAGGGGATACGAATGAGCAGTTCTTC. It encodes CSVDMTGDTNEQFF.

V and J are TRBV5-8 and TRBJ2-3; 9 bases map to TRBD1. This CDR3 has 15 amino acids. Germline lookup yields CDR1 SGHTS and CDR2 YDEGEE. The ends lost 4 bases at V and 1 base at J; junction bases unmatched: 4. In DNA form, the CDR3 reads TGTGCCAGCAGCGACTGGACAGGGGGCACAGATACGCAGTATTTT. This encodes CASSDWTGGTDTQYF.

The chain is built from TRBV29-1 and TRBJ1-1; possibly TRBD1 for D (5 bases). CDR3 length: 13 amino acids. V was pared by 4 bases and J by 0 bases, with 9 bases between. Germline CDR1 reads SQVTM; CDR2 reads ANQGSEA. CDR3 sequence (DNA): TGCAGCGTTGCGGCAGGGATGAACACTGAAGCTTTCTTT. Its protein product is CSVAAGMNTEAFF.

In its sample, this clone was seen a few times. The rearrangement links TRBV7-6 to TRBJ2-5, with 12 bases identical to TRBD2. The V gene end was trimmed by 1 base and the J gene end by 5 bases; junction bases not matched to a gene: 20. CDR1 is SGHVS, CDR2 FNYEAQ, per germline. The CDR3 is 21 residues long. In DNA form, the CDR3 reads TGTGCCAGCAGCTTAGGCTTACCCGTAACTAGCGGGGGGCCGGATCGGGAGACCCAGTACTTC. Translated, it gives CASSLGLPVTSGGPDRETQYF.

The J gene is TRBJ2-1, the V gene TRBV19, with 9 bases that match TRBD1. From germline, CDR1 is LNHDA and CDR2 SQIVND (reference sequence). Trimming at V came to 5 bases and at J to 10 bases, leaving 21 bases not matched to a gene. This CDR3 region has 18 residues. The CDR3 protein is CASSPLRQSGTGRYEQFF. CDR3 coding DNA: TGTGCCAGTAGTCCCCTCCGTCAATCCGGGACAGGGAGGTACGAGCAGTTCTTC.